This T cell receptor beta chain was observed in a study of T cells expressing NK-cell markers. Germline V gene sequence: CDR1 KGHDR, CDR2 SFDVKD. CDR3 length equals 17 residues. For each CDR3 protein, TCRdb gives one entry from its re-call of the 5' RACE reads, without DNA. Its listing shows more than 400,000 distinct CDR3 sequences. V gene TRBV24-1 combines with J gene TRBJ1-2; TCRdb reports TRBD1, a call that lacks DNA to check it against. Specimen: blood T cells: a sorted CD56 or NKG2C T cell subset, CD4+ or CD8+ T cells, or bulk PBMC T cells (not recorded which). The receptor was derived from a woman aged 18 to 69 in good health. CDR3 loop: CATSEEGTDKANYGYTF.